The clone carrying this TCR beta chain has only one observation. Authors' data handling: Amplification of reference gene primers provided the estimated nucleated cell counts. Only in-frame clones appear in the TCRdb table, and some are missing; sequencing was by immunoSEQ multiplex PCR. V, J and clone size reflect that table, while D and trimming were determined from the DNA. The sample lists 200,000 or so clones; about 88% were seen once. CDR3 length equals 17 residues. V gave up 0 bases and J gave up 1 base, with 13 bases separating them. CDR1 and CDR2 (germline): KGHSH, LQKENI. The data were taken from a study of blood T cell repertoires in COVID-19. Study background: Acute and convalescent COVID-19 samples came from the United States, Italy and Spain. Sample material is recorded as cDNA or gDNA derived from T cells, B-cell-depleted T cells, or PBMCs.

The clonotype originates from a woman aged 60-75 years with acute or convalescent COVID-19. The sample consisted of peripheral blood. V usage is TRBV18 and J usage is TRBJ1-3; D ambiguous. CDR3 loop: CASSPPKSIRSGNTIYF. CDR3 nucleotides: TGTGCCAGCTCACCACCCAAAAGCATTAGATCTGGAAACACCATATATTTT. Using reference TRBV18 and TRBJ1-3 for the parts outside the CDR3, the full variable domain is NAGVMQNPRHLVRRRGQEARLRCSPMKGHSHVYWYRQLPEEGLKFMVYLQKENIIDESGMPKERFSAEFPKEGPSILRIQQVVRGDSAAYFCASSPPKSIRSGNTIYFGEGSWLTVV.